Listed below are T cell receptor beta chains from one sample, sequenced in a study of regulatory T cells in long-lasting Graves disease. Using its own MiXCR run on the multiplex PCR reads, TCRdb lists one record per CDR3 protein. The sample has roughly 450,000 distinct CDR3 sequences; less than 25% are singletons. Sequencing was performed on peripheral blood mononuclear cells (PBMCs), taken when the disease was refractory, from a patient treated with antithyroid drugs. The receptors come from a female donor with Graves disease. Both conserved end residues are part of each CDR3. Each record gives: V gene, clone size, D gene, J gene, CDR3 protein, CDR3 DNA. D genes are given only for firm matches. Clone size appears in some rows only: once, few, many, or a class for an expanded clone.

v_gene: TRBV13; abundance: few; d_gene: -; j_gene: TRBJ1-2; CDR3aa: CASSLAGGPDYGYTF; CDR3nt: TGTGCCAGCAGCTTAGCTGGGGGGCCGGACTATGGCTACACCTTC
v_gene: TRBV5-1; abundance: -; d_gene: TRBD1; j_gene: TRBJ2-7; CDR3aa: CASSTGQGLSYEQYF; CDR3nt: TGCGCCAGCAGCACTGGACAGGGCCTCTCCTACGAGCAGTACTTC
v_gene: TRBV13; abundance: -; d_gene: -; j_gene: TRBJ2-5; CDR3aa: CASSFVDDGETQYF; CDR3nt: TGTGCCAGCAGCTTCGTAGATGACGGAGAGACCCAGTACTTC
v_gene: TRBV30; abundance: -; d_gene: -; j_gene: TRBJ1-6; CDR3aa: CAWRLRGSYNSPLHF; CDR3nt: TGTGCCTGGAGACTGAGGGGATCCTATAATTCACCCCTCCACTTT
v_gene: TRBV6-1; abundance: -; d_gene: -; j_gene: TRBJ1-5; CDR3aa: CASSPGHSNQPQHF; CDR3nt: TGTGCCAGCAGTCCCGGCCATAGCAATCAGCCCCAGCATTTT
v_gene: TRBV4-1; abundance: -; d_gene: -; j_gene: TRBJ1-2; CDR3aa: CASSQTGTQAGYGYTF; CDR3nt: TGCGCCAGCAGCCAAACCGGAACCCAAGCGGGCTATGGCTACACCTTC
v_gene: TRBV6-5; abundance: few; d_gene: -; j_gene: TRBJ2-7; CDR3aa: CASSYSSGEQSSYEQYF; CDR3nt: TGTGCCAGCAGTTACTCTTCCGGAGAGCAGAGCTCCTACGAGCAGTACTTC
v_gene: TRBV28; abundance: many; d_gene: -; j_gene: TRBJ2-7; CDR3aa: CASSIPGPSSYEQYF; CDR3nt: TGTGCCAGCAGTATCCCGGGCCCAAGCTCCTACGAGCAGTACTTC
v_gene: TRBV28; abundance: many; d_gene: -; j_gene: TRBJ1-2; CDR3aa: CASSLNGYTF; CDR3nt: TGTGCCAGCAGCTTAAATGGCTACACCTTC
v_gene: TRBV12-3/TRBV12-4; abundance: many; d_gene: TRBD1; j_gene: TRBJ2-7; CDR3aa: CASSSGTGVEQYF; CDR3nt: TGTGCCAGCAGTTCCGGGACAGGGGTCGAGCAGTACTTC
v_gene: TRBV28; abundance: few; d_gene: -; j_gene: TRBJ2-7; CDR3aa: CASSSANRNEQYF; CDR3nt: TGTGCCAGCAGTTCCGCAAACAGGAACGAGCAGTACTTC
v_gene: TRBV9; abundance: -; d_gene: -; j_gene: TRBJ1-3; CDR3aa: CASSDLDSGNTIYF; CDR3nt: TGTGCCAGCAGCGACCTAGACTCTGGAAACACCATATATTTT
v_gene: TRBV28; abundance: many; d_gene: -; j_gene: TRBJ1-2; CDR3aa: CASSPPDRPNYGYTF; CDR3nt: TGTGCCAGCAGCCCTCCGGACAGACCTAACTATGGCTACACCTTC
v_gene: TRBV28; abundance: many; d_gene: -; j_gene: TRBJ1-4; CDR3aa: CASSYMKKLFF; CDR3nt: TGTGCCAGCAGTTATATGAAAAAACTGTTTTTT
v_gene: TRBV28; abundance: many; d_gene: TRBD1; j_gene: TRBJ1-2; CDR3aa: CASSWTGGGYGYTF; CDR3nt: TGTGCCAGCAGTTGGACAGGGGGCGGCTATGGCTACACCTTC
v_gene: TRBV29-1; abundance: -; d_gene: TRBD2; j_gene: TRBJ2-7; CDR3aa: CSVVYASGNPSLYEQYF; CDR3nt: TGCAGCGTTGTCTACGCTAGCGGGAATCCTTCTCTCTACGAGCAGTACTTC
v_gene: TRBV4-1; abundance: -; d_gene: -; j_gene: TRBJ1-2; CDR3aa: CASSQRTAENYGYTF; CDR3nt: TGCGCCAGCAGCCAACGAACGGCAGAAAACTATGGCTACACCTTC
v_gene: TRBV12-3/TRBV12-4; abundance: -; d_gene: TRBD2; j_gene: TRBJ2-3; CDR3aa: CASSLGTNTDTQYF; CDR3nt: TGTGCCAGCAGTTTGGGGACTAACACAGATACGCAGTATTTT
v_gene: TRBV7-3; abundance: -; d_gene: TRBD2; j_gene: TRBJ2-7; CDR3aa: CASSLFAGVLYEQYF; CDR3nt: TGTGCCAGCAGCTTATTCGCGGGAGTGTTATACGAGCAGTACTTC
v_gene: TRBV20-1; abundance: -; d_gene: -; j_gene: TRBJ1-3; CDR3aa: CSARVGGNTIYF; CDR3nt: TGCAGTGCTAGAGTCGGTGGAAACACCATATATTTT
v_gene: TRBV20-1; abundance: -; d_gene: -; j_gene: TRBJ2-1; CDR3aa: CSARDRGGQGSYNEQFF; CDR3nt: TGCAGTGCTAGAGATCGGGGAGGACAAGGCTCCTACAATGAGCAGTTCTTC
v_gene: TRBV4-1; abundance: -; d_gene: TRBD1; j_gene: TRBJ1-1; CDR3aa: CASSQEGVTGVNTEAFF; CDR3nt: TGCGCCAGCAGCCAAGAAGGGGTTACAGGGGTGAACACTGAAGCTTTCTTT
v_gene: TRBV28; abundance: many; d_gene: -; j_gene: TRBJ2-1; CDR3aa: CASSSRQDRNEQFF; CDR3nt: TGTGCCAGCAGTTCCCGGCAAGACCGAAATGAGCAGTTCTTC
v_gene: TRBV28; abundance: many; d_gene: TRBD1; j_gene: TRBJ1-5; CDR3aa: CASRPGGPGQPQHF; CDR3nt: TGTGCCAGCAGGCCAGGGGGGCCCGGTCAGCCCCAGCATTTT
v_gene: TRBV13; abundance: many; d_gene: -; j_gene: TRBJ1-1; CDR3aa: CASSLGTPAVAEAFF; CDR3nt: TGTGCCAGCAGCTTAGGGACCCCAGCTGTCGCTGAAGCTTTCTTT
v_gene: TRBV20-1; abundance: many; d_gene: -; j_gene: TRBJ1-4; CDR3aa: CSSNSNEKLFF; CDR3nt: TGCAGTAGTAACTCGAATGAAAAACTGTTTTTT
v_gene: TRBV7-2; abundance: -; d_gene: TRBD2; j_gene: TRBJ2-7; CDR3aa: CASSLIAGDHEQYF; CDR3nt: TGTGCCAGCAGCTTAATAGCGGGGGACCACGAGCAGTACTTC
v_gene: TRBV29-1; abundance: -; d_gene: TRBD2; j_gene: TRBJ2-7; CDR3aa: CSVDRLAGVYEQYF; CDR3nt: TGCAGCGTTGACCGACTAGCGGGAGTTTACGAGCAGTACTTC
v_gene: TRBV2; abundance: few; d_gene: TRBD2; j_gene: TRBJ2-2; CDR3aa: CASSDRLAATGELFF; CDR3nt: TGTGCCAGCAGTGATCGGCTAGCGGCCACCGGGGAGCTGTTTTTT
v_gene: TRBV19; abundance: many; d_gene: -; j_gene: TRBJ1-5; CDR3aa: CAIGVGNQPQHF; CDR3nt: TGTGCCATAGGGGTGGGCAATCAGCCCCAGCATTTT
v_gene: TRBV30; abundance: many; d_gene: -; j_gene: TRBJ1-2; CDR3aa: CAWSGQTYGYTF; CDR3nt: TGTGCCTGGAGCGGACAGACCTATGGCTACACCTTC
v_gene: TRBV28; abundance: many; d_gene: -; j_gene: TRBJ1-4; CDR3aa: CASSLFTNEKLFF; CDR3nt: TGTGCCAGCAGTTTATTCACTAATGAAAAACTGTTTTTT
v_gene: TRBV20-1; abundance: -; d_gene: TRBD1; j_gene: TRBJ2-7; CDR3aa: CSAEDRESYEQYF; CDR3nt: TGCAGTGCTGAGGACAGGGAATCCTACGAGCAGTACTTC
v_gene: TRBV10-3; abundance: few; d_gene: TRBD1; j_gene: TRBJ2-7; CDR3aa: CAISAGTGAPSSYEQYF; CDR3nt: TGTGCCATCAGCGCCGGGACAGGGGCGCCTAGCTCCTACGAGCAGTACTTC
v_gene: TRBV5-1; abundance: many; d_gene: -; j_gene: TRBJ1-4; CDR3aa: CASSLFRGPNEKLFF; CDR3nt: TGCGCCAGCAGCTTATTCCGGGGCCCTAATGAAAAACTGTTTTTT
v_gene: TRBV6-9; abundance: many; d_gene: -; j_gene: TRBJ2-7; CDR3aa: CASSSFSGFEQYF; CDR3nt: TGTGCCAGCAGTTCCTTTTCGGGGTTCGAGCAGTACTTC
v_gene: TRBV12-5; abundance: -; d_gene: TRBD1; j_gene: TRBJ2-1; CDR3aa: CASGPRTGHEQFF; CDR3nt: TGTGCTAGTGGTCCCCGGACAGGTCATGAGCAGTTCTTC
v_gene: TRBV20-1; abundance: many; d_gene: -; j_gene: TRBJ2-7; CDR3aa: CSARDRGLAIPYEQYF; CDR3nt: TGCAGTGCTAGAGATAGGGGCCTAGCGATACCCTACGAGCAGTACTTC
v_gene: TRBV7-2; abundance: -; d_gene: -; j_gene: TRBJ2-4; CDR3aa: CASSLIVGGNIQYF; CDR3nt: TGTGCCAGCAGCCTAATTGTTGGAGGGAACATTCAGTACTTC
v_gene: TRBV2; abundance: -; d_gene: -; j_gene: TRBJ1-2; CDR3aa: CASSDEVYGYTF; CDR3nt: TGTGCCAGCAGTGATGAGGTCTATGGCTACACCTTC
v_gene: TRBV6-5; abundance: -; d_gene: -; j_gene: TRBJ1-5; CDR3aa: CASSYRGLRAQHF; CDR3nt: TGTGCCAGCAGTTACAGGGGCCTTAGGGCCCAGCATTTT
v_gene: TRBV5-1; abundance: many; d_gene: -; j_gene: TRBJ1-4; CDR3aa: CASSRTGWSEKLFF; CDR3nt: TGCGCCAGCAGCCGCACAGGGTGGAGTGAAAAACTGTTTTTT
v_gene: TRBV6-1; abundance: few; d_gene: -; j_gene: TRBJ1-2; CDR3aa: CASRRTANYGYTF; CDR3nt: TGTGCCAGCAGGAGGACTGCTAACTATGGCTACACCTTC
v_gene: TRBV30; abundance: -; d_gene: -; j_gene: TRBJ2-2; CDR3aa: CAWSVYTGVNTGELFF; CDR3nt: TGTGCCTGGAGTGTATACACGGGGGTAAACACCGGGGAGCTGTTTTTT
v_gene: TRBV28; abundance: many; d_gene: -; j_gene: TRBJ2-7; CDR3aa: CASSFKGRHWVYEQYF; CDR3nt: TGTGCCAGCAGTTTTAAGGGGCGCCACTGGGTTTACGAGCAGTACTTC
v_gene: TRBV6-1; abundance: many; d_gene: TRBD1; j_gene: TRBJ1-1; CDR3aa: CASSRLSDVASAGGNTEAFF; CDR3nt: TGTGCCAGCAGTCGCCTCTCTGATGTAGCCTCGGCAGGGGGTAACACTGAAGCTTTCTTT
v_gene: TRBV20-1; abundance: -; d_gene: -; j_gene: TRBJ2-3; CDR3aa: CSARDMMITDTQYF; CDR3nt: TGCAGTGCTAGGGATATGATGATCACAGATACGCAGTATTTT
v_gene: TRBV30; abundance: -; d_gene: -; j_gene: TRBJ1-1; CDR3aa: CASRPENTEAFF; CDR3nt: TGTGCCTCCCGCCCGGAGAACACTGAAGCTTTCTTT
v_gene: TRBV14; abundance: -; d_gene: -; j_gene: TRBJ2-6; CDR3aa: CASSQVGIAGANVLTF; CDR3nt: TGTGCCAGCAGCCAAGTTGGGATTGCTGGGGCCAACGTCCTGACTTTC
v_gene: TRBV7-9; abundance: many; d_gene: TRBD1; j_gene: TRBJ1-4; CDR3aa: CASSSDRKGEKLFF; CDR3nt: TGTGCCAGCAGCTCGGACAGGAAGGGTGAAAAACTGTTTTTT
v_gene: TRBV20-1; abundance: -; d_gene: -; j_gene: TRBJ2-5; CDR3aa: CSAQVEIRETQYF; CDR3nt: TGCAGTGCCCAGGTCGAAATTAGAGAGACCCAGTACTTC
v_gene: TRBV19; abundance: few; d_gene: -; j_gene: TRBJ2-4; CDR3aa: CASSDPNIQYF; CDR3nt: TGTGCCAGTAGTGACCCGAACATTCAGTACTTC
v_gene: TRBV29-1; abundance: many; d_gene: -; j_gene: TRBJ2-7; CDR3aa: CSVVGAPAYEQYF; CDR3nt: TGCAGCGTTGTGGGAGCACCGGCCTACGAGCAGTACTTC
v_gene: TRBV12-5; abundance: many; d_gene: TRBD1; j_gene: TRBJ1-1; CDR3aa: CASGSYPGQSTEAFF; CDR3nt: TGTGCTAGTGGTTCATACCCGGGACAGAGCACTGAAGCTTTCTTT
v_gene: TRBV3-1; abundance: few; d_gene: -; j_gene: TRBJ2-1; CDR3aa: CASSQDRASRFDEQFF; CDR3nt: TGTGCCAGCAGCCAAGATAGGGCTAGCCGATTTGATGAGCAGTTCTTC